Included here is one T cell receptor beta chain sequence, with context. No antigen is known for it. The record originates from a study of T cells in localized non-small cell lung cancer. Study-level results: Higher adjacent-lung clonality was associated with shorter survival. Compared with tumor, uninvolved adjacent lung displayed greater T cell clonality, ranking highest overall. Appearing in adjacent lung were a median approximately 60 of the top 100 tumor clones. Heterogeneity remains possible, as sequencing covered one tumor region only.

The CDR3 totals 15 residues. Trimming took 6 bases from V and 5 from J, leaving 17 bases between them. Germline V gene lookup returns CDR1 LNHDA and CDR2 SQIVND (reference sequence). Some clones are missing from TCRdb's copy, which holds only in-frame ones; the method was immunoSEQ multiplex PCR. The sample holds under 70,000 clones, roughly 90% seen once. This chain joins TRBV19 and TRBJ2-1; possible D gene TRBD1, 6 bases. The sequenced sample was peripheral blood, obtained before any cancer treatment. The receptor was isolated from a woman aged 40 to 75 with stage I lung adenocarcinoma. CDR3 DNA sequence: TGTGCCAGTAGGGCTCAGGGGCCAACCAACAATGAGCAGTTCTTC. Its protein product is CASRAQGPTNNEQFF.